This T cell receptor (beta chain) comes out of a study of PD-1 blockade in classical Hodgkin lymphoma. There are a few counts of this clone. Its target is unknown. Notes on the study in general: Unlike CD8+ TCR diversity, which did not rise significantly by C4D1, CD4+ TCR diversity did. The baseline diversity of complete responders showed similarity to that of newly diagnosed patients. Reports described newly diagnosed patients as having lower baseline TCR diversity than healthy donors.

All patients experienced relapse after autologous stem cell transplantation, and brentuximab vedotin exposure was variable. Complete response, partial response or progressive disease made up the best responses. Sequencing used immunoSEQ multiplex PCR; TCRdb keeps in-frame clones, though not all of them. The data contain more than 90,000 clones, roughly 76% of them singletons. With 3 bases clipped from V and 0 bases from J, the junction kept 19 bases outside the gene matches. The CDR3 runs to 21 residues. Germline lookup yields CDR1 LGHNA and CDR2 YNFKEQ. This specimen was peripheral blood mononuclear cells (PBMCs), taken before the second cycle of nivolumab. The chain carries TRBV4-2 and TRBJ2-3; 9 nucleotides match TRBD2. The TCR was taken from a human donor with classical Hodgkin lymphoma. CDR3 nucleotides: TGTGCCAGCAGCCACCCCAGTGGAGGCGTTATAGCGGGAGCCAGCACAGATACGCAGTATTTT. Encoded protein: CASSHPSGGVIAGASTDTQYF.